This is a list of T cell receptor beta chains from one sample in a study of T cells in localized non-small cell lung cancer. Sequencing was performed with immunoSEQ multiplex PCR; in TCRdb, only in-frame clones are kept and a portion is missing. The sample holds over 5,500 clones, 23% seen once. Sequences were derived from lung tumor tissue, sampled before any cancer treatment. Receptors were obtained from a man between 40 and 70 years old with stage III squamous cell lung carcinoma. CDR3s include the opening cysteine and the closing phenylalanine or tryptophan. D genes are given only for firm matches. Clone size, where shown, is once, few, many, or a class for clones that have expanded.

size	V	length	D	J	DNA	CDR3
few	TRBV11-3	14	NA	TRBJ2-1	TGTGCCAGCAGCTTAGATCAGACTAGGCATGAGCAGTTCTTC	CASSLDQTRHEQFF
NA	TRBV19	14	NA	TRBJ2-5	TGTGCCAGTAGTATTGGGGGTCGGAGGGAGACCCAGTACTTC	CASSIGGRRETQYF
few	TRBV11-3	14	TRBD1	TRBJ2-7	TGTGCCAGCAGCCTCGGACAGGGACGGCACGAGCAGTACTTC	CASSLGQGRHEQYF
few	TRBV6-8	14	NA	TRBJ1-5	TGTGCCAGCACCCCCTCGGGGGTAAATCAGCCCCAGCATTTT	CASTPSGVNQPQHF
NA	TRBV6-8	15	TRBD2	TRBJ2-5	TGTGCCAGCAGCCAGACTAGCGGGCGGATTCCGGCCCAGTACTTC	CASSQTSGRIPAQYF
few	TRBV6-8	14	TRBD2	TRBJ2-3	TGTGCCAGCAAGATATCCGGGACTAAGGGTGCGCAGTATTTT	CASKISGTKGAQYF
few	TRBV6-7	15	NA	TRBJ2-7	TGTGCCAGCTCAGTTACTTCCAGGATAACCTACGAGCAGTACTTC	CASSVTSRITYEQYF
NA	TRBV29-1	12	NA	TRBJ1-5	TGCAGCGTCGGATACCCCAATCAGCCCCAGCATTTT	CSVGYPNQPQHF
few	TRBV2	16	TRBD1	TRBJ1-1	TGTGCCAGCAGAGGGGTGGGACAGGGGGAGGGCACTGAAGCTTTCTTT	CASRGVGQGEGTEAFF
few	TRBV6-7	11	NA	TRBJ1-1	TGTGCCAGCAGTTACAAGGCTGAAGCTTTCTTT	CASSYKAEAFF
few	TRBV30	13	TRBD1	TRBJ1-2	TGTGCTTGCGGGAGGGGGCTCAGGGATGGCTACACCTTC	CACGRGLRDGYTF
NA	TRBV5-1	14	NA	TRBJ1-3	TGCGCCAGCAGCTTACAGGACTCTGGAAACACCATATATTTT	CASSLQDSGNTIYF
NA	TRBV28	16	TRBD1	TRBJ1-5	TGTGCCAGCAGATACGGGACAGGGGGTAATTACCAGCCCCAGCATTTT	CASRYGTGGNYQPQHF
few	TRBV6-8	14	NA	TRBJ1-5	TGTGCCAGCCAGACAGGAAATAGCAATCAGCCCCAGCATTTT	CASQTGNSNQPQHF
few	TRBV9	15	NA	TRBJ2-3	TGTGCCAGCAGCGCCCGGGCCCACCAAGTGGATACGCAGTATTTT	CASSARAHQVDTQYF
NA	TRBV18	15	TRBD2	TRBJ2-1	TGTGCCAGCTCCCCACTAGCGGGGGGAGAGAATGAGCAGTTCTTC	CASSPLAGGENEQFF
few	TRBV6-8	15	TRBD2	TRBJ2-5	TGTGCCAGCAGTTACACCCTGGGGGGGGGAGAGACCCAGTACTTC	CASSYTLGGGETQYF
NA	TRBV29-1	12	NA	TRBJ1-2	TGCAGCGCGACCGGGGTTTTCGACGGCTACACCTTC	CSATGVFDGYTF
medium-sized	TRBV11-3	14	NA	TRBJ1-6	TGTGCCAGCAGCTCAGACAGCTATAATTCACCCCTCCACTTT	CASSSDSYNSPLHF
NA	TRBV6-7	11	NA	TRBJ1-6	TGTGCCAGCAGACAGGGTTTACCCCTCCACTTT	CASRQGLPLHF
NA	TRBV5-1	15	NA	TRBJ2-5	TGCGCCAGCAGCCGTGGAGGGGGCGGGGAAGAGACCCAGTACTTC	CASSRGGGGEETQYF
few	TRBV6-8	13	TRBD1	TRBJ1-2	TGTGCCAGCAGCTCCGGGACAGGGAATGGCTACACCTTC	CASSSGTGNGYTF